A selection of T cell receptor beta chains follows, all from one sample in a study of cytomegalovirus exposure and HLA in healthy donors. Clones were read by immunoSEQ multiplex PCR, and TCRdb kept only the in-frame ones, dropping some. The profile shows over 150,000 clones, roughly four fifths of them singletons. What was sequenced was PBMCs. The receptor source for this set is a young man in good health and CMV-seronegative. CDR3s include the opening cysteine and the closing phenylalanine or tryptophan. The D gene is left open where the match is weak. Some rows have no size entry. The others give once, few or many, or a class for an expanded clone.

size | D | J | V | DNA | CDR3
once | TRBD2 | TRBJ2-7 | TRBV28 | TGTGCCAGCAGTCAAGGACTAGCGGGATCTGGCTCCTACGAGCAGTACTTC | CASSQGLAGSGSYEQYF
NA | TRBD2 | TRBJ2-1 | TRBV27 | TGTGCCAGCACAGGACTAGCGGGAGGCTACAATGAGCAGTTCTTC | CASTGLAGGYNEQFF
NA | NA | TRBJ1-1 | TRBV15 | TGTGCCACCAGCAGAGCGGAGACAGGAGGTACTGAAGCTTTCTTT | CATSRAETGGTEAFF
NA | TRBD2 | TRBJ2-7 | TRBV9 | TGTGCCAGCAGCGTAGGGACTAGCGGGGGGTTTTCCTACGAGCAGTACTTC | CASSVGTSGGFSYEQYF
NA | TRBD1 | TRBJ1-4 | TRBV4-3 | TGCGCCAGCAGCCAAGATCGCGCTGCGACAGGGCAAGTCCACGAAAAACTGTTTTTT | CASSQDRAATGQVHEKLFF
NA | TRBD2 | TRBJ2-1 | TRBV5-8 | TGTGCCAGCAGCGGCGGGACTAGCGGGATCAATGAGCAGTTCTTC | CASSGGTSGINEQFF
NA | NA | TRBJ1-2 | TRBV25-1 | TGTGCCAGCAGTCGTCCAGGAACTAACTATGGCTACACCTTC | CASSRPGTNYGYTF
once | NA | TRBJ2-7 | TRBV11-2 | TGTGCCAGCCGCCCTGCGGGGTCCTACGAGCAGTACTTC | CASRPAGSYEQYF
NA | TRBD1 | TRBJ1-3 | TRBV5-6 | TGTGCCAGCAGCTTGGGCGGAGGGGGCTTTCTTACTGGAAACACCATATATTTT | CASSLGGGGFLTGNTIYF
NA | NA | TRBJ2-1 | TRBV19 | TGTGCCAGTAGTCCTAACGTAAATGAGCAGTTCTTC | CASSPNVNEQFF
NA | TRBD1 | TRBJ1-5 | TRBV9 | TGTGCCAGCAGCTATAGCGACAGGGCGGGCCAGCCCCAGCATTTT | CASSYSDRAGQPQHF
once | TRBD2 | TRBJ2-7 | TRBV9 | TGTGCCAGCAGCTTCGTAGAGGGAGGGAGCGAGCAGTACTTC | CASSFVEGGSEQYF
few | NA | TRBJ2-7 | TRBV7-7 | TGTGCCAGCAGCTCTAACCTCCGGGGGGAGCAGTACTTC | CASSSNLRGEQYF
once | TRBD2 | TRBJ2-1 | TRBV4-3 | TGCGCCAGCAGCCCCGGACTAGCGGGAGAATATGAGCAGTTCTTC | CASSPGLAGEYEQFF
NA | NA | TRBJ2-2 | TRBV7-9 | TGTGCCAGCAGCTCAAACACCGGGGAGCTGTTTTTT | CASSSNTGELFF
once | NA | TRBJ1-2 | TRBV19 | TGTGCCAGTACCGCGGGAGGGAGGTATGGCTACACCTTC | CASTAGGRYGYTF
NA | TRBD1 | TRBJ2-7 | TRBV5-4 | TGTGCCAACCCCAGGGCTCCTCCGACAGGGGGCGCCTACGAGCAGTACTTC | CANPRAPPTGGAYEQYF
NA | TRBD2 | TRBJ2-1 | TRBV4-3 | TGCGCCAGCAGCCAAGAGGTATCCCCAGCGGGAGGGCCCAATGAGCAGTTCTTC | CASSQEVSPAGGPNEQFF
NA | TRBD2 | TRBJ2-1 | TRBV28 | TGTGCCAGCAGTTCCGGGACTAGCGGGAGGGCCGGAGACAATGAGCAGTTCTTC | CASSSGTSGRAGDNEQFF
few | TRBD1 | TRBJ2-7 | TRBV18 | TGTGCCAGCCGCCAGGGGACAGGGGACTACGAGCAGTACTTC | CASRQGTGDYEQYF
NA | NA | TRBJ2-3 | TRBV4-3 | TGCGCCAGCAGCCAGTACAGGGCAGATGCGCAGTATTTT | CASSQYRADAQYF
NA | NA | TRBJ2-1 | TRBV7-6 | TGTGCCAGCAGCTTTCCGGGACTGGGCCGCAATGAGCAGTTCTTC | CASSFPGLGRNEQFF
NA | NA | TRBJ2-3 | TRBV28 | TGTGCCAGCAGTTCCAGGGTCCGCACAGATACGCAGTATTTT | CASSSRVRTDTQYF
NA | TRBD2 | TRBJ2-7 | TRBV9 | TGTGCCAGCAGCGTCACTAGCGGGGAACAGTCGCCCTACGAGCAGTACTTC | CASSVTSGEQSPYEQYF
NA | TRBD2 | TRBJ2-1 | TRBV6-1 | TGTGCCAGCAGTGCCAAGTTTTCTAGCGGGAGAGGGAATGAGCAGTTCTTC | CASSAKFSSGRGNEQFF